The present TCR beta chain was sequenced within a study of cytomegalovirus exposure and HLA in healthy donors. PCR involved 60 Vbeta and 13 Jbeta primers. Sequenced by immunoSEQ multiplex PCR; TCRdb stores in-frame clones only, minus some. The sample consists of under 90,000 clones, around three quarters of them appearing once. Sequencing was done on a sample of PBMCs. The receptor comes from a woman aged 45 to 65 in good health and CMV-seropositive.

The CDR3, as DNA: TGTGCCAGCTCACAGGGGGGACAGAAGCCCCAGCATTTT. It codes for CASSQGGQKPQHF. The V gene is TRBV18, the J gene TRBJ1-5; 7 bases are a match to TRBD1. CDR3 length: 13 residues. J lost 8 bases, V lost 4 bases, and 5 bases had no gene match. The germline V gene has CDR1 KGHSH and CDR2 LQKENI. Variable domain in full (rest from reference TRBV18 and TRBJ1-5): NAGVMQNPRHLVRRRGQEARLRCSPMKGHSHVYWYRQLPEEGLKFMVYLQKENIIDESGMPKERFSAEFPKEGPSILRIQQVVRGDSAAYFCASSQGGQKPQHFGDGTRLSIL.